The entry below gives a single T cell receptor beta chain sequence along with its context. Antigen unknown. The CDR3 length is 14 residues. V was shortened by 5 bases and J by 5 bases, with 15 bases between the two germline ends. CDR1 is SEHNR and CDR2 is FQNEAQ in the germline V gene (reference sequence). Only in-frame clones appear in the TCRdb table, and some are missing; sequencing was by immunoSEQ multiplex PCR. Altogether some 50,000 clones are present, approximately 91% being singletons, with the ten largest covering 10% to 15%. The sample belongs to a study of OX40 agonist ivuxolimab in advanced cancers. Turning to the study itself: Three dose-escalation patients had partial responses: one with hepatocellular carcinoma and two with cutaneous melanoma. Overall study findings and caveats: At 0.1 to 3.0 mg/kg and by week 6, clonal expansion occurred in CD4+ and CD8+ blood T cells.

The specimen comprised CD4+ or CD8+ T cells sorted from blood, sampled in a trial of the OX40 agonist ivuxolimab. This sequence was found in an adult with an advanced solid tumor such as melanoma, head and neck, liver or kidney cancer. The chain is built from TRBV7-9 and TRBJ2-5; D is tentatively TRBD1 or TRBD2 (5 bases each). CDR3 loop: CASSRSGTLETQYF. The CDR3 region has the DNA TGTGCCAGCAGCAGATCCGGGACCTTGGAGACCCAGTACTTC. The variable domain in full, with the rest retrieved from reference TRBV7-9 and TRBJ2-5, is DTGVSQNPRHKITKRGQNVTFRCDPISEHNRLYWYRQTLGQGPEFLTYFQNEAQLEKSRLLSDRFSAERPKGSFSTLEIQRTEQGDSAMYLCASSRSGTLETQYFGPGTRLLVL.